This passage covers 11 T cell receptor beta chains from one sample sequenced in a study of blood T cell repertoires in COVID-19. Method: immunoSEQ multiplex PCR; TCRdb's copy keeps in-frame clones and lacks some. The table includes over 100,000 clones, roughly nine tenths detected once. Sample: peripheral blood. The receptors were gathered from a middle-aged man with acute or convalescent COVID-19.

The CDR3 DNA sequence: TGTGCCAGCAGCCGACAGGGTCGGGATCAGCCCCAGCATTTT. It translates to CASSRQGRDQPQHF. The gene calls are TRBV6-5 and TRBJ1-5; 7 nucleotides align to TRBD1. J lost 5 bases, V lost 6 bases, and 7 bases had no gene match. The CDR3 covers 14 residues. Germline V gene sequence: CDR1 MNHEY, CDR2 SVGAGI.

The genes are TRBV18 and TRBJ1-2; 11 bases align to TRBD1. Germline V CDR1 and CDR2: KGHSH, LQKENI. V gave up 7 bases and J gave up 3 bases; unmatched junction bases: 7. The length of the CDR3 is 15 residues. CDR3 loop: CASLPGTGGYYGYTF. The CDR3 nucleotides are TGTGCCAGCTTACCGGGGACAGGGGGTTACTATGGCTACACCTTC.

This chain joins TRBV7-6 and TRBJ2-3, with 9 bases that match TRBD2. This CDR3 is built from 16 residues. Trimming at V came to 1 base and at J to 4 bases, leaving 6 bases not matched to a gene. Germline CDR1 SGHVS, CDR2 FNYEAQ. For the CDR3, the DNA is TGTGCCAGCAGCTTAGGCTTAGCGGGAGCCGCAGATACGCAGTATTTT. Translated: CASSLGLAGAADTQYF.

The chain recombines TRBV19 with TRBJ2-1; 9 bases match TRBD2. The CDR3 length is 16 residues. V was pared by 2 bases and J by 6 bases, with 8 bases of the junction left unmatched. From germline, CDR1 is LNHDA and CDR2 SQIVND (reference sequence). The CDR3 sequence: CASSIIGSGGRNEQFF. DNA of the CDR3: TGTGCCAGTAGTATAATCGGGAGCGGGGGGCGCAATGAGCAGTTCTTC.

CDR3 nucleotides: TGTGCCAGCAGCTTGAGCGCGGGAGCAGATACGCAGTATTTT. Encoded protein: CASSLSAGADTQYF. The genes are TRBV5-5 and TRBJ2-3, with 7 bases identical to TRBD2. V gave up 1 base and J gave up 4 bases; unmatched junction bases: 3. Germline V CDR1 and CDR2: SGHKS, YYEKEE (reference sequence). The CDR3 consists of 14 residues.

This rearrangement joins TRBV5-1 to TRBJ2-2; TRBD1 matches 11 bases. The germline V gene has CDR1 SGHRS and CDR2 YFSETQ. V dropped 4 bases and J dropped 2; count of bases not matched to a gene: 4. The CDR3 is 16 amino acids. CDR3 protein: CASSGGQGANTGELFF. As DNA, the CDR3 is TGCGCCAGCAGCGGAGGACAGGGGGCAAACACCGGGGAGCTGTTTTTT.

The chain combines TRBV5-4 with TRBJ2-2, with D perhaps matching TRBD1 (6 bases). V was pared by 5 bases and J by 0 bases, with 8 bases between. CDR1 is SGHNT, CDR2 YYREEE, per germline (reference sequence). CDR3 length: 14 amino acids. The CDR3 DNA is TGTGCCAGCAGGACAGGACCGAACACCGGGGAGCTGTTTTTT. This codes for CASRTGPNTGELFF. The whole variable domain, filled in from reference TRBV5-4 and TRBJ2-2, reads ETGVTQSPTHLIKTRGQQVTLRCSSQSGHNTVSWYQQALGQGPQFIFQYYREEENGRGNFPPRFSGLQFPNYSSELNVNALELDDSALYLCASRTGPNTGELFFGEGSRLTVL.

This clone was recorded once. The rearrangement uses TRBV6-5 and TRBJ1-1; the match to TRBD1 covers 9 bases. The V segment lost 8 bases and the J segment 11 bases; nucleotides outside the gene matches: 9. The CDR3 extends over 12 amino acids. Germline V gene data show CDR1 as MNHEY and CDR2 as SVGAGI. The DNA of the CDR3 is TGTGCCAGCGCCCTACAGGGGGCTTTGGCTTTCTTT. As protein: CASALQGALAFF.

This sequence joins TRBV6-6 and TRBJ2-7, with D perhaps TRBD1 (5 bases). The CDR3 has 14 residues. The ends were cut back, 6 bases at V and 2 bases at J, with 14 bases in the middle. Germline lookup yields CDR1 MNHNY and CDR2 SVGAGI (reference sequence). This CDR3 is CASSSSQGTYEQYF. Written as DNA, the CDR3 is TGTGCCAGCAGCTCCAGCCAGGGTACCTACGAGCAGTACTTC.

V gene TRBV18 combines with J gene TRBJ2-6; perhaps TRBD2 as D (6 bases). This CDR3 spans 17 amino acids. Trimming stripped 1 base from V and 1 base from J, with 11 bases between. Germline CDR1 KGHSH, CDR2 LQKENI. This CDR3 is CASSPLPGGSGANVLTF. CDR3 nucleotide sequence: TGTGCCAGCTCACCACTCCCCGGAGGGTCTGGGGCCAACGTCCTGACTTTC.

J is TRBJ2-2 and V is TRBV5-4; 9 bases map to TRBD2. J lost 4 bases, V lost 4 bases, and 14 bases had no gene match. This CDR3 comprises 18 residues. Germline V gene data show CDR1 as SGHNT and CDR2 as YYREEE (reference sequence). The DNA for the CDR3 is TGTGCCAGCAGCCCGAGGGTTGCGGGAGGGCCCGGCACCGGGGAGCTGTTTTTT. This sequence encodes CASSPRVAGGPGTGELFF.